This T cell receptor (beta chain) was captured by sequencing in a study of cytomegalovirus exposure and HLA in healthy donors. The CDR3 has 14 amino acids. In germline, CDR1 is SGHRS, CDR2 YFSETQ. The junction had 3 bases not matched to a gene; V was cut back by 4 bases and J by 7 bases. Worth noting for this clone: Antigen specificity is unknown.

Findings and limits, study-wide: In a later analysis, V- and J-gene trimming of beta chains associated with a DCLRE1C missense variant, replicated independently. A later analysis reportedly found that, within productive TCRs, an Asian-associated ancestry cluster had fewer N-insertions than the mean observed across the approximately 690 donors.

PCR employed 60 Vbeta and 13 Jbeta primers. The table came from immunoSEQ multiplex PCR; TCRdb's copy has only in-frame clones and leaves some out. The profile shows about 31,000 clones, roughly 69% of them singletons. The chain carries TRBV5-1 and TRBJ1-5, with TRBD1 matching over 12 bases. The sample taken for sequencing was PBMCs. The TCR was taken from a man in his fifties in good health and CMV-seropositive. Here the CDR3 DNA reads TGCGCCAGCAGCGAGGGGACAGGGGGCCAGCCCCAGCATTTT. Protein sequence: CASSEGTGGQPQHF.